The entry below gives a single T cell receptor (beta chain) sequence along with its context. TCRdb fed the 5' RACE reads into MiXCR, producing one record per CDR3 protein. This table has 250,000 to 300,000 distinct CDR3 sequences, approximately 20% appearing once. This record belongs to a study of CD8 T cells in ankylosing spondylitis. This CDR3 spans 18 amino acids. This sequence joins TRBV21-1 and TRBJ1-5. TRBV21-1 is a known pseudogene. Sample: blood, either unsorted or a sorted T cell fraction (not recorded which). The sequence was obtained from a male donor with ankylosing spondylitis or in good health (not recorded which). Here the CDR3 DNA reads TGTGCCAGCAGCAAATCGTATAGGAGGGGTAATAGCAATCAGCCCCAGCATTTT. It yields the protein CASSKSYRRGNSNQPQHF.